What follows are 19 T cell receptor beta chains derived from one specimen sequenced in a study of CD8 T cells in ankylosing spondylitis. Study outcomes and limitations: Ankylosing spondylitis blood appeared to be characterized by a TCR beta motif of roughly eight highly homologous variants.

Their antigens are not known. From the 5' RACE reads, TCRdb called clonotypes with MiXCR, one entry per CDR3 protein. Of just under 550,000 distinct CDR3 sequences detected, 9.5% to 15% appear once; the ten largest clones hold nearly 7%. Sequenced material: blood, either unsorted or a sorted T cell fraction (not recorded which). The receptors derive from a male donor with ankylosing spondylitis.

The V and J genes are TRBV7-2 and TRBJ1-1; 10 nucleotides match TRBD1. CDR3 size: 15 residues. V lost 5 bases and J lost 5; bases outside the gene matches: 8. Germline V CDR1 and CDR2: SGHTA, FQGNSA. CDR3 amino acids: CASSRQGALSTEAFF. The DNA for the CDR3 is TGTGCCAGCAGCCGACAGGGGGCCCTAAGTACTGAAGCTTTCTTT.

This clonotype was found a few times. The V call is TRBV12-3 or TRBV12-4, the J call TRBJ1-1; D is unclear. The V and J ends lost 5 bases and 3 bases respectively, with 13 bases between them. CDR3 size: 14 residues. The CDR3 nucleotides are TGTGCCAGCAGTCTTGAGTCCGGGTACACTGAAGCTTTCTTT. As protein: CASSLESGYTEAFF.

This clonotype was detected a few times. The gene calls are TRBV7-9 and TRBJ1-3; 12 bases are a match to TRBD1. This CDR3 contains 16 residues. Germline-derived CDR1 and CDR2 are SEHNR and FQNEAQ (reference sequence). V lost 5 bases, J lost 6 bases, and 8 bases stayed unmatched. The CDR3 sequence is CASSLGTGGEENTIYF. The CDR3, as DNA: TGTGCCAGCAGCCTGGGGACAGGGGGCGAAGAAAACACCATATATTTT.

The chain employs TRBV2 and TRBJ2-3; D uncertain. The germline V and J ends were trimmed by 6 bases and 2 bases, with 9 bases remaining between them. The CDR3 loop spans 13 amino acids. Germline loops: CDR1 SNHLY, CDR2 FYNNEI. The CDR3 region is CASSDTYTDTQYF. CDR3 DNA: TGTGCCAGCAGCGACACGTACACAGATACGCAGTATTTT.

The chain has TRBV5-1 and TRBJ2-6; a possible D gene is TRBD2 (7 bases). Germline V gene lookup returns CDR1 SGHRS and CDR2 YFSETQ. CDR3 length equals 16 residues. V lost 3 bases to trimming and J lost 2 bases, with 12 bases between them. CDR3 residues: CASSSGGGAGANVLTF. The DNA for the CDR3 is TGCGCCAGCAGCTCTGGGGGGGGCGCTGGGGCCAACGTCCTGACTTTC.

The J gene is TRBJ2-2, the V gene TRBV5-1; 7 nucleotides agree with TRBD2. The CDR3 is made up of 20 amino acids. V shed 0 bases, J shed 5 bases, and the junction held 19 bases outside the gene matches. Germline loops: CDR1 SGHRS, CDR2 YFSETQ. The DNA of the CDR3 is TGCGCCAGCAGCTTGGACCCTGGCTATCGCGAGCGGGAAGGGACCGGGGAGCTGTTTTTT. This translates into CASSLDPGYREREGTGELFF.

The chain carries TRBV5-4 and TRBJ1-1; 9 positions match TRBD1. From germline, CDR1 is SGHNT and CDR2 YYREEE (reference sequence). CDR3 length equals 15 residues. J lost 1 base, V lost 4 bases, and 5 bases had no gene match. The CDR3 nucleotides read TGTGCCAGCAGCCTTCTGGACAGGGGGAACACTGAAGCTTTCTTT. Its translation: CASSLLDRGNTEAFF.

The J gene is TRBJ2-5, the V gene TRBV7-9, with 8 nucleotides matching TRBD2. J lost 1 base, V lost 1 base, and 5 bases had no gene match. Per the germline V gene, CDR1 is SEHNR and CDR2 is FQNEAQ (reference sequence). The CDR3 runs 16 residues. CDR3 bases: TGTGCCAGCAGCTTAGGGGGCGGGGGGCCCCAAGAGACCCAGTACTTC. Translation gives CASSLGGGGPQETQYF. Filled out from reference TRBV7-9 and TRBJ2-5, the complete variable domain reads DTGVSQNPRHKITKRGQNVTFRCDPISEHNRLYWYRQTLGQGPEFLTYFQNEAQLEKSRLLSDRFSAERPKGSFSTLEIQRTEQGDSAMYLCASSLGGGGPQETQYFGPGTRLLVL.

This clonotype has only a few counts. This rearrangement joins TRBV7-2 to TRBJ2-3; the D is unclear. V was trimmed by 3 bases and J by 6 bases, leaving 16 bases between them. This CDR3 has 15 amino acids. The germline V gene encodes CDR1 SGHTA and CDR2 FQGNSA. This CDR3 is CASSLSGPQRDTQYF. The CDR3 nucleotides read TGTGCCAGCAGCTTGTCTGGGCCGCAGAGGGATACGCAGTATTTT. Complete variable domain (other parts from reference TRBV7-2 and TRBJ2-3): GAGVSQSPSNKVTEKGKDVELRCDPISGHTALYWYRQSLGQGLEFLIYFQGNSAPDKSGLPSDRFSAERTGGSVSTLTIQRTQQEDSAVYLCASSLSGPQRDTQYFGPGTRLTVL.

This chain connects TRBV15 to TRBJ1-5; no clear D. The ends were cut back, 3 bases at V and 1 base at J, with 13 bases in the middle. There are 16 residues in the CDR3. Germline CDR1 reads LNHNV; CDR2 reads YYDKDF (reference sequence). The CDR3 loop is CATSRDMDLSNQPQHF. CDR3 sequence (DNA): TGTGCCACCAGCAGGGATATGGACCTAAGCAATCAGCCCCAGCATTTT.

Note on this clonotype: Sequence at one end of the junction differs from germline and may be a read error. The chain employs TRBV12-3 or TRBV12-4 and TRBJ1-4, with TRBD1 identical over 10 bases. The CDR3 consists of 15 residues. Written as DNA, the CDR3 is TGTGCCAGCAGTGTAGCGACAGGGGGCAAAGAAAAACTGTTTTTT. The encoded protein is CASSVATGGKEKLFF.

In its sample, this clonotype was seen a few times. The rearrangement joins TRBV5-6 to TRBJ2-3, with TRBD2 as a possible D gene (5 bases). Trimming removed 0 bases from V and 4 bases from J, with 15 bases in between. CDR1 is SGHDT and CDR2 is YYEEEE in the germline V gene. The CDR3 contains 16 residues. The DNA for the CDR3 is TGTGCCAGCAGCTTGGGGGTAGCGAGAGACGCAGATACGCAGTATTTT. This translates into CASSLGVARDADTQYF. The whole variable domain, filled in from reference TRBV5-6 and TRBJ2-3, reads DAGVTQSPTHLIKTRGQQVTLRCSPKSGHDTVSWYQQALGQGPQFIFQYYEEEERQRGNFPDRFSGHQFPNYSSELNVNALLLGDSALYLCASSLGVARDADTQYFGPGTRLTVL.

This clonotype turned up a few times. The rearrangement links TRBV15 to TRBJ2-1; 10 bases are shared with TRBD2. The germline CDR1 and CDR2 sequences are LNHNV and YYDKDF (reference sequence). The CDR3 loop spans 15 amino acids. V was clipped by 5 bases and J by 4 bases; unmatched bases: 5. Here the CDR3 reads CATSPRLAGYNEQFF. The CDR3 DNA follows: TGTGCCACCAGCCCCAGACTAGCGGGTTACAATGAGCAGTTCTTC. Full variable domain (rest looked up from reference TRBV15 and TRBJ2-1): DAMVIQNPRYQVTQFGKPVTLSCSQTLNHNVMYWYQQKSSQAPKLLFHYYDKDFNNEADTPDNFQSRRPNTSFCFLDIRSPGLGDTAMYLCATSPRLAGYNEQFFGPGTRLTVL.

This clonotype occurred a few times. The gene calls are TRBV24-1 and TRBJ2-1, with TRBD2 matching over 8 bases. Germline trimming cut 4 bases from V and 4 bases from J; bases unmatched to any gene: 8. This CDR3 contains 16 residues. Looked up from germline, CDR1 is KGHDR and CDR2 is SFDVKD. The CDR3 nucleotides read TGTGCCACCAGTGACTTCGGGACTAGGGGATACAATGAGCAGTTCTTC. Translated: CATSDFGTRGYNEQFF.

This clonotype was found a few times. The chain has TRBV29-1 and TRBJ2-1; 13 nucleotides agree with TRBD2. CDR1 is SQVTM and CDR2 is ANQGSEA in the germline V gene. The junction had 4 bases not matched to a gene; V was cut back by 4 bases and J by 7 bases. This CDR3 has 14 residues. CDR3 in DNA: TGCAGCGTTGCAACTAGCGGGAGGGCAAATGAGCAGTTCTTC. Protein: CSVATSGRANEQFF.

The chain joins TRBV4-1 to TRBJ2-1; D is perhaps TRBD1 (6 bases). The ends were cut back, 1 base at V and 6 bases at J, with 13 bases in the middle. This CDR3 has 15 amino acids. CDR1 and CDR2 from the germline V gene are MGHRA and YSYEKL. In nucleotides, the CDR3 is TGCGCCAGCAGCCAAGCCAGGGGAAGACCCAATGAGCAGTTCTTC. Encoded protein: CASSQARGRPNEQFF.

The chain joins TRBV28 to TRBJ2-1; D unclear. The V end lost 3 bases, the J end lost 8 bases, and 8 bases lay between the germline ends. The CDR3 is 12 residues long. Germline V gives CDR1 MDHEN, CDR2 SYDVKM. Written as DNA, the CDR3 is TGTGCCAGCAGTTTGCTAGACCATGAGCAGTTCTTC. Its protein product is CASSLLDHEQFF.

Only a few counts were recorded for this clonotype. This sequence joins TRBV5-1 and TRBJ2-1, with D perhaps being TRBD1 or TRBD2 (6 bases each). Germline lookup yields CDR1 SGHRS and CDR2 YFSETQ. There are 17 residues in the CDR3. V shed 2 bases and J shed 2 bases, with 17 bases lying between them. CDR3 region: CASSFGGQTQTYNEQFF. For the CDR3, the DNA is TGCGCCAGCAGCTTCGGGGGCCAGACGCAAACCTACAATGAGCAGTTCTTC.

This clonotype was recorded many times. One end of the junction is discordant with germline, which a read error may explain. The CDR3 protein is CASSLEWNAEAFF. The CDR3 coding sequence is TGTGCCAGCAGCTTAGAGTGGAACGCTGAAGCTTTCTTT. The chain couples TRBV7-9 to TRBJ1-1, with D hard to call. The CDR3 loop spans 13 amino acids. Germline lookup yields CDR1 SEHNR and CDR2 FQNEAQ (reference sequence).